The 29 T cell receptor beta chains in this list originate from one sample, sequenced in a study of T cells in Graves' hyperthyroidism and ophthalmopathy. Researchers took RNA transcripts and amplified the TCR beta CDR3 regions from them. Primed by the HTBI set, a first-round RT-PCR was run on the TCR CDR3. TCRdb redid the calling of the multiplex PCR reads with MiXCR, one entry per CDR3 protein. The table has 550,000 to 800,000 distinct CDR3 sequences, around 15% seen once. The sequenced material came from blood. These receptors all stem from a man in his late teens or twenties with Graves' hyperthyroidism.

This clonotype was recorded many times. CDR3 residues: CASSLVWGDTEAFF. The CDR3 DNA reads TGTGCCAGCAGCTTAGTTTGGGGGGACACTGAAGCTTTCTTT. The chain couples TRBV11-2 to TRBJ1-1; D might be TRBD1 (5 bases). The germline CDR1 and CDR2 sequences are SGHAT and FQNNGV. The CDR3 is 14 residues long. Trimming pared 1 base from V and 3 bases from J, leaving 9 bases between. The variable domain in full, completed from reference TRBV11-2 and TRBJ1-1, reads EAGVAQSPRYKIIEKRQSVAFWCNPISGHATLYWYQQILGQGPKLLIQFQNNGVVDDSQLPKDRFSAERLKGVDSTLKIQPAKLEDSAVYLCASSLVWGDTEAFFGQGTRLTVV.

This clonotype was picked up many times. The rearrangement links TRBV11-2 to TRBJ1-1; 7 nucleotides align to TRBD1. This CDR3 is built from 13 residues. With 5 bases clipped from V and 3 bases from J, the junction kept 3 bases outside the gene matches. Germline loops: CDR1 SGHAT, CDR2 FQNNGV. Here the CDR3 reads CASSLDRDTEAFF. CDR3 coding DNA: TGTGCCAGCAGCCTCGACAGGGACACTGAAGCTTTCTTT.

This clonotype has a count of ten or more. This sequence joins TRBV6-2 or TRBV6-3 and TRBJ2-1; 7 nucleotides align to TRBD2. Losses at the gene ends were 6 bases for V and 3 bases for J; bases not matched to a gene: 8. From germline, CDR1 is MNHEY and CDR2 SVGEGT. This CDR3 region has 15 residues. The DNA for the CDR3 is TGTGCCAGCAGATTTGCGGGAGTGAACTACAATGAGCAGTTCTTC. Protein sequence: CASRFAGVNYNEQFF.

The CDR3 DNA is TGTGCCAGCGGCGGTTTCGAGCAGTACTTC. Protein: CASGGFEQYF. The V gene is TRBV7-9, the J gene TRBJ2-7; D is ambiguous. This CDR3 comprises 10 residues. The germline CDR1 and CDR2 sequences are SEHNR and FQNEAQ (reference sequence). Trimming stripped 8 bases from V and 6 bases from J, with 8 bases between.

The DNA of the CDR3 is TGCGCCAGCAGCTTCGGGACTAGCGCTCCGGATGAGCAGTTCTTC. Protein product: CASSFGTSAPDEQFF. The chain couples TRBV5-1 to TRBJ2-1, with 10 bases lining up with TRBD2. This CDR3 region has 15 residues. Looked up from germline, CDR1 is SGHRS and CDR2 is YFSETQ. J gave up 8 bases and V 2 bases, and 7 bases lay outside the gene matches. The variable domain in full, completed from reference TRBV5-1 and TRBJ2-1, reads KAGVTQTPRYLIKTRGQQVTLSCSPISGHRSVSWYQQTPGQGLQFLFEYFSETQRNKGNFPGRFSGRQFSNSRSEMNVSTLELGDSALYLCASSFGTSAPDEQFFGPGTRLTVL.

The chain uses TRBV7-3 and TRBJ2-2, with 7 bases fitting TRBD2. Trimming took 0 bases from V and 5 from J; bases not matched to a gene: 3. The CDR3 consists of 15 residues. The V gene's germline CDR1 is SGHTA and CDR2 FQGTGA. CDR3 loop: CASSLTSGFTGELFF. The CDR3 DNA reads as TGTGCCAGCAGCTTAACTAGCGGGTTTACCGGGGAGCTGTTTTTT.

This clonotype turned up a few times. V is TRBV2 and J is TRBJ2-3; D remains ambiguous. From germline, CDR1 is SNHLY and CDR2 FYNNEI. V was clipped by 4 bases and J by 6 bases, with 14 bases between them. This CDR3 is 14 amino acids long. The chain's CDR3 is CASSANGREDTQYF. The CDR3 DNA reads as TGTGCCAGCAGTGCTAACGGCAGAGAGGATACGCAGTATTTT.

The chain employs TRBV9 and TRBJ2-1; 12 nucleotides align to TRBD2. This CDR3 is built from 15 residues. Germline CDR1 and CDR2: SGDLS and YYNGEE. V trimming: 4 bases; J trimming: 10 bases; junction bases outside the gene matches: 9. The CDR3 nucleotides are TGTGCCAGCAGCCTGACTAGCGGGAGCGGTGGCGAGCAGTTCTTC. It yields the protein CASSLTSGSGGEQFF.

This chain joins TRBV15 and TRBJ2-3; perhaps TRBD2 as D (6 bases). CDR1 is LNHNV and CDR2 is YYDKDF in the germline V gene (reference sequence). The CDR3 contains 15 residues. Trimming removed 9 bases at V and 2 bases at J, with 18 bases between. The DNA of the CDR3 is TGTGCCACAGGGGCGGCGGGAAGTTTCACAGATACGCAGTATTTT. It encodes CATGAAGSFTDTQYF.

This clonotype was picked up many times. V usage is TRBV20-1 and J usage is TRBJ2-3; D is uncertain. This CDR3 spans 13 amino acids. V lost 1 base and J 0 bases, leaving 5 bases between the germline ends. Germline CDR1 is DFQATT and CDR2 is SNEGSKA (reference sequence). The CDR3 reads CSARVVSTDTQYF. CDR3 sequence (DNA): TGCAGTGCTAGAGTAGTTAGCACAGATACGCAGTATTTT.

This CDR3 reads CASSYRAQMEKLFF. CDR3 sequence (DNA): TGTGCCAGCAGTTACCGGGCCCAGATGGAAAAACTGTTTTTT. J is TRBJ1-4 and V is TRBV6-2 or TRBV6-3; D gene unclear. The ends were cut back, 2 bases at V and 8 bases at J, with 12 bases in the middle. The CDR3 runs to 14 residues. Germline CDR1 reads MNHEY; CDR2 reads SVGEGT.

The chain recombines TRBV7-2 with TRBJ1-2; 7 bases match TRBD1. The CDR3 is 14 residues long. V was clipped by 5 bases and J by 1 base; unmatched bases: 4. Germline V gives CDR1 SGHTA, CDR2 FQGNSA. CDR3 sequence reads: CASSPAGGNYGYTF. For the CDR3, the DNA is TGTGCCAGCAGCCCAGCAGGGGGTAACTATGGCTACACCTTC.

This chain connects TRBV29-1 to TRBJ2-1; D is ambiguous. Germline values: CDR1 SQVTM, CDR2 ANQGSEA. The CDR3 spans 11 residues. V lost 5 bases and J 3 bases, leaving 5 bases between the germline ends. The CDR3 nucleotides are TGCAGCGTTTTGGGCTACAATGAGCAGTTCTTC. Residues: CSVLGYNEQFF.

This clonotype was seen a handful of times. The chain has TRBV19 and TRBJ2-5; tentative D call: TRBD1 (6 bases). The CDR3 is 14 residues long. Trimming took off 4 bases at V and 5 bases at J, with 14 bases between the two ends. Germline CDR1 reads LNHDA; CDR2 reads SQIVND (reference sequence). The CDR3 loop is CASSTVQGWETQYF. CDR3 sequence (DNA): TGTGCCAGTAGTACTGTGCAGGGGTGGGAGACCCAGTACTTC. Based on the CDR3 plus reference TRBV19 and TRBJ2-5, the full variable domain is DGGITQSPKYLFRKEGQNVTLSCEQNLNHDAMYWYRQDPGQGLRLIYYSQIVNDFQKGDIAEGYSVSREKKESFPLTVTSAQKNPTAFYLCASSTVQGWETQYFGPGTRLLVL.

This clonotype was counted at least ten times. CDR3 bases: TGTGCCAGCAGTCTCGGGACCAGAGGACAAGAGACCCAGTACTTC. Its protein product is CASSLGTRGQETQYF. This chain joins TRBV27 and TRBJ2-5; TRBD1 or TRBD2 may be the D gene (5 bases each). The CDR3 is 15 amino acids. Trimming pared 5 bases from V and 2 bases from J, leaving 15 bases between. CDR1 is MNHEY, CDR2 SMNVEV, per germline (reference sequence).

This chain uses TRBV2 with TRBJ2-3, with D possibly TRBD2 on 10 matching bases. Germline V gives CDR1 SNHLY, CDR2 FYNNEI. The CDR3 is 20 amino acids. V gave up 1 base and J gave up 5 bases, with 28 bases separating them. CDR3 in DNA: TGTGCCAGCAGTGAAGGGGGGACAGGGTTAGCGGGGGGTGCCGGAGATACGCAGTATTTT. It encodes CASSEGGTGLAGGAGDTQYF.

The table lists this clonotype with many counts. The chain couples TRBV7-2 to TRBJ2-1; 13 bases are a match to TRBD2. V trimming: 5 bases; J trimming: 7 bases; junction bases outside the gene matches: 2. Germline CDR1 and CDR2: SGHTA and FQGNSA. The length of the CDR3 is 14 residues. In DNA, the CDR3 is TGTGCCAGCAGCCCGGGACTAGCGGGAAATGAGCAGTTCTTC. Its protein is CASSPGLAGNEQFF.

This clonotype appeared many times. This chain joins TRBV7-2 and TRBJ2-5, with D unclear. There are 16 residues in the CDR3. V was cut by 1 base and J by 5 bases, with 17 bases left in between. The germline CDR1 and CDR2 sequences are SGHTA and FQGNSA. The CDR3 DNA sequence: TGTGCCAGCAGCTTAGGATTATCGTGGGATGGCGAGACCCAGTACTTC. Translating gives CASSLGLSWDGETQYF.

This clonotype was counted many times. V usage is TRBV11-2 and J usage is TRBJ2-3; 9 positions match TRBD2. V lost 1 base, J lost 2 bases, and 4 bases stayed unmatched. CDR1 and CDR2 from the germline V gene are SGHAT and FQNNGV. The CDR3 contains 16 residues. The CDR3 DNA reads TGTGCCAGCAGCTTAGTGCGCGGGAGGGCCACAGATACGCAGTATTTT. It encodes CASSLVRGRATDTQYF.

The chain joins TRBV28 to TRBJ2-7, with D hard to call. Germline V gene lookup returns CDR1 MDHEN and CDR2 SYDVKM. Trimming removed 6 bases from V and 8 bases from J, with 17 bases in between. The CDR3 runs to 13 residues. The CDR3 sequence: CASRTTTPPQQYF. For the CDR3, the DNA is TGTGCCAGCAGGACAACGACGCCCCCGCAGCAGTACTTC.

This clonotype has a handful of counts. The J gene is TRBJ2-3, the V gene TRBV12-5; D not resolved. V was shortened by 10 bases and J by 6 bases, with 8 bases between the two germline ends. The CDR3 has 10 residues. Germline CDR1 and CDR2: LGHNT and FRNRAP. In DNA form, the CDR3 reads TGTGCTACCGAGACGGATACGCAGTATTTT. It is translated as CATETDTQYF.

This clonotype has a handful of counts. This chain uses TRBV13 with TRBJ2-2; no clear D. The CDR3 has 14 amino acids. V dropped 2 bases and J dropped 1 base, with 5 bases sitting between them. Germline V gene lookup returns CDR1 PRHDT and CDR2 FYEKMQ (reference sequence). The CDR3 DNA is TGTGCCAGCAGCTTATCCCAGAACACCGGGGAGCTGTTTTTT. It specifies CASSLSQNTGELFF.

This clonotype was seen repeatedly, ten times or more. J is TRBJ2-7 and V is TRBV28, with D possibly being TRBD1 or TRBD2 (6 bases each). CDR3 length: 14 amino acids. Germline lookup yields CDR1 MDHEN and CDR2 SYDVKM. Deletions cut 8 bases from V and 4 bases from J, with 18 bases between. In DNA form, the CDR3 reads TGTGCCAGCGCGCCCCCGGGGGCCGGGTACGAGCAGTACTTC. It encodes CASAPPGAGYEQYF.

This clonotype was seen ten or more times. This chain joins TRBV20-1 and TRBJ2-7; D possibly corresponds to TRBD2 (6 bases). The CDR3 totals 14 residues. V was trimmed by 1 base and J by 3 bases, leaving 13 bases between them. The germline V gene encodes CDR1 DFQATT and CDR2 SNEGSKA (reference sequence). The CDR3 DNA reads TGCAGTGCTAGAGTGGGGGGACTCCACTACGAGCAGTACTTC. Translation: CSARVGGLHYEQYF.

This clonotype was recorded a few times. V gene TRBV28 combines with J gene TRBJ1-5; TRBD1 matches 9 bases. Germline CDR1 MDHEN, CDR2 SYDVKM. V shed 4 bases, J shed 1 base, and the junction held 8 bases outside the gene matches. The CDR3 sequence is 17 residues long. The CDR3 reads CASSSPRQGVSNQPQHF. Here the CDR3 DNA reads TGTGCCAGCAGTTCTCCTCGACAGGGGGTGAGCAATCAGCCCCAGCATTTT.

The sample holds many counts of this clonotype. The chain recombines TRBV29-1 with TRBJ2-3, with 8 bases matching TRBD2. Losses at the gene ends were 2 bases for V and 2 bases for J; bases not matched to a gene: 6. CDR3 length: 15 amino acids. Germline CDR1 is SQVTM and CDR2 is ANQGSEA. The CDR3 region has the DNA TGCAGCGTTGAAACTAGCGGAGGTTCCACAGATACGCAGTATTTT. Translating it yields CSVETSGGSTDTQYF.

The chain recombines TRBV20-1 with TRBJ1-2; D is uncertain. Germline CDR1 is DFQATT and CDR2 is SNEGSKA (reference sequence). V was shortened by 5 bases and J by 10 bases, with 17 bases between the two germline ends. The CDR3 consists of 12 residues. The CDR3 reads CSAPAGLPVYTF. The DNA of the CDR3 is TGCAGTGCTCCCGCGGGCCTCCCCGTCTACACCTTC.

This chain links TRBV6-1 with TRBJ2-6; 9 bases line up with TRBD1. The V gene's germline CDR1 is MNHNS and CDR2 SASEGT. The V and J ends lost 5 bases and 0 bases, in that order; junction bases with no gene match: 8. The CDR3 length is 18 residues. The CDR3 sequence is CASSSPGQGSSGANVLTF. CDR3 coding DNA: TGTGCCAGCAGTTCCCCGGGACAGGGAAGCTCTGGGGCCAACGTCCTGACTTTC.

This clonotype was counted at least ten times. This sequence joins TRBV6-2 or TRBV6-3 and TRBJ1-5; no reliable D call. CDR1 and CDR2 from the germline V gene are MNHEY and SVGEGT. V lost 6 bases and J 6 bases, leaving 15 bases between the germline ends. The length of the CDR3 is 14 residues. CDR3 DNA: TGTGCCAGCAGCCCCCGGGAGAGAGTTCAGCCCCAGCATTTT. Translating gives CASSPRERVQPQHF.